One and the same sample provided the 20 T cell receptor beta chains below, sequenced in a study of high-grade serous ovarian cancer treatment subgroups. Clones were sequenced by immunoSEQ multiplex PCR, and TCRdb holds only the in-frame ones, with some missing. The sample holds over 900 clones, approximately 80% seen once. The tumor samples were collected prior to definitive surgery or chemotherapy. Sequencing used tumor tissue. The receptors derive from a human donor with high-grade serous ovarian cancer.

CDR3 in DNA: TGTGCCAGTAGTACAGGACAGGGCTACGAGCAGTACTTC. Amino acids: CASSTGQGYEQYF. The chain couples TRBV19 to TRBJ2-7, with 8 positions matching TRBD1. This CDR3 has 13 residues. The V and J ends lost 4 bases and 3 bases, in that order; junction bases with no gene match: 2. The germline gives CDR1 LNHDA, CDR2 SQIVND (reference sequence). Complete variable domain (other parts from reference TRBV19 and TRBJ2-7): DGGITQSPKYLFRKEGQNVTLSCEQNLNHDAMYWYRQDPGQGLRLIYYSQIVNDFQKGDIAEGYSVSREKKESFPLTVTSAQKNPTAFYLCASSTGQGYEQYFGPGTRLTVT.

This chain uses TRBV19 with TRBJ2-7; D possibly uses TRBD1 or TRBD2 (6 bases each). This CDR3 has 14 amino acids. CDR1 and CDR2 from the germline V gene are LNHDA and SQIVND (reference sequence). V lost 4 bases, J lost 1 base, and 11 bases lay in between. DNA for the CDR3: TGTGCCAGTAGTAGCGGGACACAATCCTACGAGCAGTACTTC. This translates into CASSSGTQSYEQYF.

The chain employs TRBV7-2 and TRBJ1-4, with a weak D call TRBD1 (6 bases). Trimming stripped 4 bases from V and 7 bases from J, with 16 bases between. The CDR3 loop spans 15 amino acids. Germline lookup yields CDR1 SGHTA and CDR2 FQGNSA. This chain's CDR3 is CASSSSGAKGEKLFF. The CDR3 DNA reads as TGTGCCAGCAGCTCCTCAGGGGCTAAAGGTGAAAAACTGTTTTTT.

J is TRBJ2-7 and V is TRBV5-1, with D maybe TRBD1 (6 bases). The CDR3 has 12 amino acids. V was trimmed by 7 bases and J by 2 bases, leaving 10 bases between them. Germline V gene lookup returns CDR1 SGHRS and CDR2 YFSETQ. The CDR3 sequence: CASATGPYEQYF. In nucleotides, the CDR3 is TGCGCCAGCGCAACAGGGCCCTACGAGCAGTACTTC.

The chain joins TRBV19 to TRBJ1-3; D gene ambiguous. Trimming took 10 bases from V and 5 from J, leaving 15 bases between them. Germline lookup yields CDR1 LNHDA and CDR2 SQIVND (reference sequence). The CDR3 covers 13 residues. The CDR3 here is CAIPGADRNTIYF. For the CDR3, the DNA is TGTGCCATCCCCGGCGCGGACCGAAACACCATATATTTT.

Notes on this clone: The junction differs from germline at one of its ends, possibly a read error. CDR3 nucleotides: TGTGCCAGCAGCTTAGCTGGTCACCCGGAGCCAGGGGACTTC. Protein sequence: CASSLAGHPEPGDF. This chain uses TRBV11-1 with TRBJ2-4; D perhaps matches TRBD1 (6 bases). There are 14 residues in the CDR3. CDR1 is SGHAT and CDR2 is FQDESV in the germline V gene (reference sequence).

V gene TRBV19 combines with J gene TRBJ1-4, with a possible D match to TRBD1 (5 bases). Deletions cut 4 bases from V and 10 bases from J, with 13 bases between. The germline V gene has CDR1 LNHDA and CDR2 SQIVND (reference sequence). This CDR3 contains 13 residues. The chain's CDR3 is CASSTGQGGKLFF. CDR3 nucleotides: TGTGCCAGTAGTACCGGGCAGGGCGGAAAACTGTTTTTT.

This clone came up a few times. V gene TRBV28 combines with J gene TRBJ1-2; weak D call: TRBD1 (6 bases). The germline gives CDR1 MDHEN, CDR2 SYDVKM. V lost 2 bases, J lost 3 bases, and 10 bases lay in between. The CDR3 has 14 amino acids. The CDR3 here is CASSLRGGYYGYTF. The CDR3 coding sequence is TGTGCCAGCAGTTTAAGGGGGGGCTACTATGGCTACACCTTC.

This clone has more than one count but fewer than ten. The chain links TRBV4-3 to TRBJ1-1; D is unresolved. This CDR3 has 13 residues. Germline V CDR1 and CDR2: LGHNA, YSLEER. Between the trimmed V and J ends, which lost 0 bases and 3 bases, there was a span of 5 bases. Here the CDR3 DNA reads TGCGCCAGCAGCCAAGATGGCCACACTGAAGCTTTCTTT. It is translated as CASSQDGHTEAFF.

The chain joins TRBV5-1 to TRBJ1-6, with 7 nucleotides matching TRBD1. The V gene's germline CDR1 is SGHRS and CDR2 YFSETQ. The CDR3 sequence is 16 residues long. Trimming took 0 bases from V and 7 from J; bases not matched to a gene: 7. The CDR3 DNA follows: TGCGCCAGCAGCTTGGTTCAGGGGGACCTGAATTCACCCCTCCACTTT. It encodes CASSLVQGDLNSPLHF. Full variable domain (rest looked up from reference TRBV5-1 and TRBJ1-6): KAGVTQTPRYLIKTRGQQVTLSCSPISGHRSVSWYQQTPGQGLQFLFEYFSETQRNKGNFPGRFSGRQFSNSRSEMNVSTLELGDSALYLCASSLVQGDLNSPLHFGNGTRLTVT.

This sequence joins TRBV5-5 and TRBJ1-4; D uncertain. The germline CDR1 and CDR2 sequences are SGHKS and YYEKEE (reference sequence). V dropped 4 bases and J dropped 4 bases, with 17 bases sitting between them. There are 16 residues in the CDR3. CDR3 nucleotide sequence: TGTGCCAGCAGCCCCTCAGCGGCGGTCATTAATGAAAAACTGTTTTTT. Amino acids: CASSPSAAVINEKLFF.

The rearrangement links TRBV19 to TRBJ2-3; D may correspond to TRBD1 or TRBD2 (5 bases each). The V and J ends lost 3 bases and 6 bases respectively, with 10 bases between them. The CDR3 loop spans 13 amino acids. CDR1 is LNHDA and CDR2 is SQIVND in the germline V gene (reference sequence). CDR3 coding DNA: TGTGCCAGTAGTATGGGGGTGGCTGATACGCAGTATTTT. It translates to CASSMGVADTQYF.

The rearrangement joins TRBV7-9 to TRBJ2-1; unclear D gene. Germline CDR1 reads SEHNR; CDR2 reads FQNEAQ (reference sequence). The V end was cut by 2 bases, the J end by 8 bases, with 4 bases between. The CDR3 runs 11 residues. The CDR3 here is CASSLIDEQFF. The CDR3 DNA reads TGTGCCAGCAGCTTAATTGATGAGCAGTTCTTC.

The rearrangement uses TRBV27 and TRBJ1-2, with unresolved D. The CDR3 runs 15 residues. V gave up 2 bases and J gave up 6 bases, with 16 bases separating them. Germline CDR1 is MNHEY and CDR2 is SMNVEV (reference sequence). For the CDR3, the DNA is TGTGCCAGCAGTTTAGTTAGACCGCCTTCCCATGGCTACACCTTC. Translated: CASSLVRPPSHGYTF.

This clone was seen a handful of times. The V call is TRBV6-5, the J call TRBJ1-1; D perhaps matches TRBD1 (5 bases). V was pared by 2 bases and J by 4 bases, with 8 bases between. The CDR3 spans 13 residues. The germline CDR1 and CDR2 sequences are MNHEY and SVGAGI. The CDR3 DNA reads as TGTGCCAGCAGTTACCGGGGCGTCACTGAAGCTTTCTTT. Protein product: CASSYRGVTEAFF.

This chain uses TRBV28 with TRBJ2-1; 10 nucleotides agree with TRBD1. The trim removed 10 bases at V and 6 bases at J, leaving 3 bases unmatched. The CDR3 covers 12 residues. Germline lookup yields CDR1 MDHEN and CDR2 SYDVKM. Here the CDR3 reads CAIGTGVNEQFF. The CDR3 DNA is TGTGCCATCGGGACAGGGGTCAATGAGCAGTTCTTC.

The rearrangement joins TRBV19 to TRBJ1-5; 10 bases fit TRBD1. Trimming cost V 3 bases and J 2 bases; bases outside gene matches: 7. CDR3 length equals 17 residues. The V gene's germline CDR1 is LNHDA and CDR2 SQIVND (reference sequence). The CDR3 spells CASSILGQGGRNQPQHF. Here the CDR3 DNA reads TGTGCCAGTAGTATCCTCGGACAGGGGGGACGCAATCAGCCCCAGCATTTT.

This chain connects TRBV6-4 to TRBJ2-3; a weak D match, TRBD1 (6 bases). Deletions cut 5 bases from V and 3 bases from J, with 15 bases between. This CDR3 spans 15 amino acids. Germline V gene data show CDR1 as MRHNA and CDR2 as SNTAGT. The CDR3 sequence is CASSSEARGTDTQYF. The DNA of the CDR3 is TGTGCCAGCAGTAGCGAAGCCAGGGGAACAGATACGCAGTATTTT.

The chain is built from TRBV6-5 and TRBJ1-5; TRBD1 is a possible D gene (5 bases). V gave up 5 bases and J gave up 7 bases, with 15 bases separating them. CDR1 is MNHEY, CDR2 SVGAGI, per germline. This CDR3 spans 14 amino acids. In nucleotides, the CDR3 is TGTGCCAGCAGTCTTGACAGCCAAACCCAGCCCCAGCATTTT. Translated, it gives CASSLDSQTQPQHF.

CDR3 loop: CAWSYKTDNYGYTF. CDR3 DNA: TGTGCCTGGAGCTATAAAACAGACAACTATGGCTACACCTTC. The chain employs TRBV30 and TRBJ1-2; no definite D call. This CDR3 comprises 14 residues. V was shortened by 3 bases and J by 2 bases, with 13 bases between the two germline ends. Germline CDR1 GTSNPN, CDR2 SVGIG (reference sequence).